A single sample gave rise to the 14 T cell receptor beta chains below, sequenced in a study of persistence of HIV-infected CD4 T cells. The immunoSEQ assay was version 4, run in survey mode. The assay was immunoSEQ multiplex PCR, and TCRdb's table has in-frame clones only and misses some. The sample holds roughly 34,000 clones, 82% seen once. These receptors lack a known antigen. Stimulation used approximately 9.5 ug/mL lysate from CMV-infected fibroblasts. Sorted nonresponding memory CD4+ T cells were CD40L-negative, CD69-negative, CD45RO-high. The material was CD4+ T cells sorted from PBMCs after roughly 18-hour stimulation, obtained from a patient who received antiretroviral therapy. Every receptor here comes from an adult woman with HIV who was CMV-seropositive.

This clone came up a few times. The chain links TRBV10-3 to TRBJ1-5; TRBD1 matches 7 bases. The trim removed 7 bases at V and 5 bases at J, leaving 8 bases unmatched. The CDR3 extends over 14 amino acids. Germline V gene data show CDR1 as ENHRY and CDR2 as SYGVKD. The CDR3 nucleotides read TGTGCCATCAACAGGGAAGGACAGGATCAGCCCCAGCATTTT. Its protein is CAINREGQDQPQHF.

The V call is TRBV6-5, the J call TRBJ2-2, with TRBD1 identical over 7 bases. Per germline, CDR1 MNHEY and CDR2 SVGAGI. This CDR3 has 15 residues. Trimming removed 5 bases from V and 6 bases from J; junction bases left unmatched: 9. The CDR3 region is CASSPDRVGSGELFF. CDR3 sequence (DNA): TGTGCCAGCAGTCCTGACAGGGTAGGCTCCGGGGAGCTGTTTTTT.

The chain has TRBV19 and TRBJ1-1; 9 nucleotides match TRBD1. The junction had 7 bases not matched to a gene; V was cut back by 8 bases and J by 0 bases. The CDR3 is 15 amino acids. The germline V gene encodes CDR1 LNHDA and CDR2 SQIVND (reference sequence). The CDR3 sequence is CASRPDRGVNTEAFF. CDR3 nucleotide sequence: TGTGCCAGTCGCCCGGACAGGGGTGTGAACACTGAAGCTTTCTTT.

The chain couples TRBV3-1 (or the pseudogene TRBV3-2) to TRBJ1-2, with D hard to call. Germline CDR1 and CDR2: LGHDT and YNNKEL (reference sequence). The CDR3 has 15 amino acids. V lost 4 bases and J lost 6, with 18 bases in between. CDR3 sequence: CASSPRVIALNGYTF. The CDR3 DNA sequence: TGTGCCAGCAGCCCTAGGGTAATAGCTCTTAATGGCTACACCTTC.

The V gene is TRBV7-9, the J gene TRBJ1-1, with D unclear. This CDR3 has 14 residues. Germline assignment: CDR1 SEHNR and CDR2 FQNEAQ (reference sequence). V lost 2 bases and J 0 bases, leaving 7 bases between the germline ends. This CDR3 is CASSLLAVNTEAFF. Here the CDR3 DNA reads TGTGCCAGCAGCTTACTGGCCGTGAACACTGAAGCTTTCTTT.

V usage is TRBV2 and J usage is TRBJ2-2; 11 nucleotides match TRBD2. The J segment lost 5 bases and the V segment lost 7 bases, leaving 15 bases of the junction unmatched. The CDR3 sequence is 18 residues long. Germline-derived CDR1 and CDR2 are SNHLY and FYNNEI. The CDR3 DNA reads as TGTGCCAGCAACGGACCGGGACTAGCGGAGAAGAGAACCGGGGAGCTGTTTTTT. Encoded protein: CASNGPGLAEKRTGELFF.

This chain joins TRBV24-1 and TRBJ1-2; 9 nucleotides align to TRBD1. Germline V gene data show CDR1 as KGHDR and CDR2 as SFDVKD. The CDR3 loop spans 15 amino acids. V gave up 4 bases and J gave up 11 bases; unmatched junction bases: 13. As DNA, the CDR3 is TGTGCCACCAGTGACCCTGGGACAGGGCTACATCAATACACCTTC. The encoded protein is CATSDPGTGLHQYTF.

The J gene is TRBJ1-2, the V gene TRBV19; D may be TRBD1 (6 bases). Trimming pared 4 bases from V and 0 bases from J, leaving 12 bases between. The V gene's germline CDR1 is LNHDA and CDR2 SQIVND (reference sequence). CDR3 size: 15 residues. CDR3 bases: TGTGCCAGTAGTAGGAGACAGGCAGCTAACTATGGCTACACCTTC. It codes for CASSRRQAANYGYTF.

The table lists this clone with a few counts. The chain employs TRBV19 and TRBJ2-2; tentatively, D is TRBD2 (6 bases). Germline V CDR1 and CDR2: LNHDA, SQIVND (reference sequence). The V end was cut by 10 bases, the J end by 1 base, with 16 bases between. The CDR3 consists of 15 residues. CDR3 loop: CATRGHSGNTGELFF. The CDR3 nucleotides are TGTGCCACCCGCGGGCATAGCGGGAACACCGGGGAGCTGTTTTTT.

The chain employs TRBV2 and TRBJ2-1; D is perhaps TRBD2 (5 bases). The germline CDR1 and CDR2 sequences are SNHLY and FYNNEI. Trimming cost V 8 bases and J 6 bases, with 14 bases left between them. The CDR3 spans 13 residues. CDR3 DNA: TGTGCCAGCTCGAGGGAGTCCCTCAATGAGCAGTTCTTC. Translating it yields CASSRESLNEQFF. Looking up the rest from reference TRBV2 and TRBJ2-1 gives the full variable domain: EPEVTQTPSHQVTQMGQEVILRCVPISNHLYFYWYRQILGQKVEFLVSFYNNEISEKSEIFDDQFSVERPDGSNFTLKIRSTKLEDSAMYFCASSRESLNEQFFGPGTRLTVL.

Only a few counts were recorded for this clone. The V call is TRBV5-1, the J call TRBJ2-2; TRBD1 aligns across 9 bases. The V gene's germline CDR1 is SGHRS and CDR2 YFSETQ. The junction had 8 bases not matched to a gene; V was cut back by 0 bases and J by 5 bases. The CDR3 runs to 17 residues. This chain's CDR3 is CASSLGQGVTRTGELFF. CDR3 coding DNA: TGCGCCAGCAGCTTGGGACAGGGGGTGACTCGGACCGGGGAGCTGTTTTTT.

This CDR3 reads CASRMQGLNEKLFF. CDR3 sequence (DNA): TGTGCCAGCAGGATGCAGGGACTTAATGAAAAACTGTTTTTT. The J gene is TRBJ1-4, the V gene TRBV2; the D gene is possibly TRBD1 (5 bases). There are 14 residues in the CDR3. Germline V gene data show CDR1 as SNHLY and CDR2 as FYNNEI. The V gene lost 6 bases and the J gene lost 4 bases, with 12 bases spanning the gap.

The chain carries TRBV11-3 and TRBJ2-7; D not resolved. The CDR3 extends over 13 amino acids. V was pared by 1 base and J by 2 bases, with 6 bases between. CDR1 is SGHNT, CDR2 YENEEA, per germline. The CDR3 reads CASSLGAPYEQYF. For the CDR3, the DNA is TGTGCCAGCAGCTTAGGCGCGCCCTACGAGCAGTACTTC.

In its sample, this clone ranks as medium-sized (0.01 to 0.1%). The chain couples TRBV5-6 to TRBJ1-6; 9 bases line up with TRBD1. Germline assignment: CDR1 SGHDT and CDR2 YYEEEE. The J segment lost 6 bases and the V segment lost 6 bases, leaving 13 bases of the junction unmatched. CDR3 length: 17 residues. In nucleotides, the CDR3 is TGTGCCAGCAACTCCCGGGACAGGGTAAAGAGTAATTCACCCCTCCACTTT. It is translated as CASNSRDRVKSNSPLHF.